The 10 T cell receptor beta chains listed next were all sequenced from one sample in a study of CDR3 diversity in severe acne. MiXCR was run by TCRdb on the PCR reads, yielding one entry per CDR3 protein. The sample records 100,000 or so distinct CDR3 sequences, 51% being singletons. The source material was blood. The receptors were gathered from a male donor with acne.

For this clonotype: A clone one base away is much larger, so this may be a read error. The chain is built from TRBV4-2 and TRBJ1-5, with a weak D call TRBD1 (5 bases). The germline V and J ends were trimmed by 4 bases and 5 bases, with 12 bases remaining between them. Germline CDR1 LGHNA, CDR2 YNFKEQ. The CDR3 contains 14 residues. CDR3 loop: CASSLGGEDQPQHF. CDR3 DNA: TGTGCCAGCAGCCTAGGAGGGGAAGATCAGCCCCAGCATTTT.

Details on this clonotype: This may come from a read error, since a much larger clone is one base off. V usage is TRBV15 and J usage is TRBJ1-2; 7 nucleotides line up with TRBD1. Per germline, CDR1 LNHNV and CDR2 YYDKDF (reference sequence). After removal of 7 bases from V and 6 bases from J, the junction contained 11 bases not matched to a gene. The CDR3 loop spans 14 amino acids. The CDR3 region is CATKWTGVNHGYTF. CDR3 nucleotide sequence: TGTGCCACCAAATGGACAGGAGTCAACCATGGCTACACCTTC.

The V call is TRBV11-2, the J call TRBJ2-7; a weak D match, TRBD2 (6 bases). The CDR3 has 13 amino acids. The V end lost 3 bases, the J end lost 2 bases, and 8 bases lay between the germline ends. Germline V lookup: CDR1 SGHAT, CDR2 FQNNGV. The CDR3, as DNA: TGTGCCAGCAGCTTTGGGACTGCCTACGAGCAGTACTTC. It yields the protein CASSFGTAYEQYF.

By its share, this clonotype is medium-sized. J is TRBJ1-5 and V is TRBV20-1; D uncertain. The CDR3 consists of 12 residues. Germline V gene sequence: CDR1 DFQATT, CDR2 SNEGSKA (reference sequence). The V end was cut by 1 base, the J end by 8 bases, with 9 bases between. The CDR3 nucleotides are TGCAGTGCTAGAGCTCCGAACGAGCCCCAGCATTTT. It codes for CSARAPNEPQHF.

This clonotype was detected ten times or more. This sequence joins TRBV24-1 and TRBJ2-5, with D possibly being TRBD2 (6 bases). Germline CDR1 is KGHDR and CDR2 is SFDVKD. This CDR3 is 15 amino acids long. The V end was cut by 3 bases, the J end by 5 bases, with 15 bases between. The CDR3 is CATSDPGDFGETQYF. CDR3 DNA: TGTGCCACCAGTGATCCGGGGGACTTCGGGGAGACCCAGTACTTC.

This clonotype counts as medium-sized. The rearrangement links TRBV2 to TRBJ2-7; the D is unclear. Trimming pared 4 bases from V and 5 bases from J, leaving 9 bases between. Germline V CDR1 and CDR2: SNHLY, FYNNEI. This CDR3 spans 12 amino acids. CDR3 residues: CASSGGVNEQYF. CDR3 bases: TGTGCCAGCAGTGGCGGCGTTAACGAGCAGTACTTC.

This clonotype occurred many times. V usage is TRBV5-1 and J usage is TRBJ2-3; 8 bases fit TRBD2. Germline trimming cut 4 bases from V and 1 base from J; bases unmatched to any gene: 8. The CDR3 totals 16 residues. CDR1 is SGHRS and CDR2 is YFSETQ in the germline V gene. The CDR3 is CASSARWREGTDTQYF. In DNA, the CDR3 is TGCGCCAGCAGCGCGAGGTGGCGGGAGGGCACAGATACGCAGTATTTT.

By its share, this clonotype is medium-sized. The chain joins TRBV20-1 to TRBJ2-1; 8 bases agree with TRBD1. The CDR3 totals 16 residues. V trimming: 3 bases; J trimming: 8 bases; junction bases outside the gene matches: 15. The germline V gene has CDR1 DFQATT and CDR2 SNEGSKA (reference sequence). CDR3 nucleotide sequence: TGCAGTGCTAGCGCAATAAAGGACAGGGAGGTGGATGAGCAGTTCTTC. It encodes CSASAIKDREVDEQFF.

As to this clonotype: Since a much larger clone is just one base distant, this may be a read error. V gene TRBV4-2 combines with J gene TRBJ2-7; D is unresolved. This CDR3 has 16 amino acids. V was trimmed by 3 bases and J by 1 base, leaving 16 bases between them. In germline, CDR1 is LGHNA, CDR2 YNFKEQ. DNA of the CDR3: TGTGCCAGCAGCCATCACCCCTCGGGTAGTTCCTACGAGCAGTACTTC. This sequence encodes CASSHHPSGSSYEQYF.

The chain is built from TRBV29-1 and TRBJ2-1; D not certain. The germline V gene encodes CDR1 SQVTM and CDR2 ANQGSEA. The CDR3 covers 10 residues. V was pared by 6 bases and J by 10 bases, with 10 bases between. For the CDR3, the DNA is TGCAGCGTCCATGACCCCGAGCAGTTCTTC. Its protein is CSVHDPEQFF.